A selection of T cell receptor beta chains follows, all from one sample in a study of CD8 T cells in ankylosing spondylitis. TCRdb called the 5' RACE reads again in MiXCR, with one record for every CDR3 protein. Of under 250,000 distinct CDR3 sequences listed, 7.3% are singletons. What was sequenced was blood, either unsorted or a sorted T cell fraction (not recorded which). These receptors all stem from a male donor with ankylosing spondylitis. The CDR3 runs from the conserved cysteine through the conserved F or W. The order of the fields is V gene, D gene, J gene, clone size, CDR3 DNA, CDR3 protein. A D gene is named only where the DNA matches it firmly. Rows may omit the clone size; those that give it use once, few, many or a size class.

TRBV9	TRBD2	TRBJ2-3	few	TGTGCCAGCAGCGTAGAATTGCGGGGGATGAATACGCAGTATTTT	CASSVELRGMNTQYF
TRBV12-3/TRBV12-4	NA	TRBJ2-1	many	TGTGCCAGTACCGGGGGTCTCAATGAGCAGTTCTTC	CASTGGLNEQFF
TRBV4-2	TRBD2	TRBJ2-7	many	TGTGCCAGCAGCCCTCATGGGACTACACATGAGGGAGTCTACGAGCAGTACTTC	CASSPHGTTHEGVYEQYF
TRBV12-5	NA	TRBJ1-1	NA	TGTGCTAGTGGTTTGTGGGGCGGAAACACTGAAGCTTTCTTT	CASGLWGGNTEAFF
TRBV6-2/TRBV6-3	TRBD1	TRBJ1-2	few	TGTGCCAGCAGGAGACAGGGGACTTTCTATGGCTACACCTTC	CASRRQGTFYGYTF
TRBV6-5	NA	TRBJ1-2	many	TGTGCCAGCAGTTACTCGACGCCCAACTATGGCTACACCTTC	CASSYSTPNYGYTF
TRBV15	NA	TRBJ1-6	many	TGTGCCACCAGCAGAGCTAACACCAATAATTCACCCCTCCACTTT	CATSRANTNNSPLHF
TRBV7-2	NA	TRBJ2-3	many	TGTGCCAGCAGCTTAGCAACTTTAGGGGCAGGGGTCGATACGCAGTATTTT	CASSLATLGAGVDTQYF
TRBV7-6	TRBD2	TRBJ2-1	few	TGTGCCAGCAGCTCCACCGTACTAGCGGGAGGGTACAATGAGCAGTTCTTC	CASSSTVLAGGYNEQFF
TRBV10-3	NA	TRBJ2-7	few	TGTGCCATCAGGTCAAGATTCGGGGACGAGCAGTACTTC	CAIRSRFGDEQYF
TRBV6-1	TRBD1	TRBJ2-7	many	TGTGCCAGCAGTGGGGACAGCTACTCCTACGAGCAGTACTTC	CASSGDSYSYEQYF